Following are 31 T cell receptor beta chains from one sample sequenced in a study of T cells in Graves' hyperthyroidism and ophthalmopathy. TCR beta CDR3 region amplification was performed from RNA transcripts. HTBI primers were the set used in a first-round RT-PCR of the TCR CDR3. One entry per CDR3 protein results from TCRdb running MiXCR on the multiplex PCR reads. This table holds some 490,000 distinct CDR3 sequences, about 20% found once. Sequencing used blood. Receptor source: a woman aged 65 to 85 with Graves' ophthalmopathy.

V gene TRBV10-3 combines with J gene TRBJ1-1; D is unclear. The V end was cut by 7 bases, the J end by 1 base, with 13 bases between. The CDR3 totals 14 residues. CDR1 and CDR2 from the germline V gene are ENHRY and SYGVKD. CDR3 region: CAITTNPGNTEAFF. CDR3 nucleotide sequence: TGTGCCATCACCACAAATCCGGGGAACACTGAAGCTTTCTTT.

This clonotype was seen at least ten times. The V call is TRBV29-1, the J call TRBJ2-2, with 7 bases lining up with TRBD1. From germline, CDR1 is SQVTM and CDR2 ANQGSEA. The CDR3 is 13 residues long. The trim removed 3 bases at V and 4 bases at J, leaving 2 bases unmatched. The DNA of the CDR3 is TGCAGCGTTGAGCCAGGGGGCACCGGGGAGCTGTTTTTT. It translates to CSVEPGGTGELFF.

This clonotype was found many times. This chain links TRBV2 with TRBJ1-5, with TRBD1 matching 8 bases. This CDR3 region has 13 residues. CDR1 is SNHLY, CDR2 FYNNEI, per germline. V shed 3 bases and J 5 bases; nucleotides not matched to a gene: 0. The CDR3 nucleotides are TGTGCCAGCAGTGAGGGACAGGATCAGCCCCAGCATTTT. Its protein is CASSEGQDQPQHF.

The chain employs TRBV6-1 and TRBJ2-4, with 9 bases matching TRBD1. Trimming at V came to 6 bases and at J to 2 bases, leaving 11 bases not matched to a gene. CDR1 is MNHNS, CDR2 SASEGT, per germline. This CDR3 has 17 residues. CDR3 sequence (DNA): TGTGCCAGCAGCTCTATAGAACAGGGGGCGTCCAAAAACATTCAGTACTTC. It translates to CASSSIEQGASKNIQYF.

This clonotype was recorded at least ten times. CDR3 bases: TGTGCCAGCAGTTTTGGAGACACTGAAGCTTTCTTT. This sequence encodes CASSFGDTEAFF. The V gene is TRBV12-3 or TRBV12-4, the J gene TRBJ1-1, with unresolved D. The CDR3 sequence is 12 residues long. Trimming cost V 3 bases and J 3 bases, with 5 bases left between them.

The V gene is TRBV6-1, the J gene TRBJ1-3; the match to TRBD1 covers 7 bases. Germline V gene data show CDR1 as MNHNS and CDR2 as SASEGT. The CDR3 extends over 15 amino acids. With V trimmed by 5 bases and J by 1 base, 5 bases remained unmatched. CDR3 region: CASSLTGASGNTIYF. CDR3 nucleotide sequence: TGTGCCAGCAGTCTTACAGGGGCATCTGGAAACACCATATATTTT.

This sequence joins TRBV5-1 and TRBJ2-3; no clear D. Trimming took 2 bases from V and 2 from J, leaving 9 bases between them. Germline assignment: CDR1 SGHRS and CDR2 YFSETQ. The CDR3 extends over 14 amino acids. This chain's CDR3 is CASSLRPTTDTQYF. DNA of the CDR3: TGCGCCAGCAGCTTACGTCCCACCACAGATACGCAGTATTTT.

Only a few counts were recorded for this clonotype. The V and J genes are TRBV6-1 and TRBJ2-7; 11 positions match TRBD2. Unmatched junction bases numbered 10, after V lost 2 bases and J lost 7 bases. The CDR3 covers 16 residues. Germline loops: CDR1 MNHNS, CDR2 SASEGT. The CDR3 loop reads CASSELTSGRRGEQYF. The CDR3 DNA sequence: TGTGCCAGCAGTGAATTAACTAGCGGGAGACGTGGGGAGCAGTACTTC.

This clonotype was picked up a small number of times. V usage is TRBV19 and J usage is TRBJ2-1, with D possibly TRBD2 on 5 matching bases. Germline CDR1 is LNHDA and CDR2 is SQIVND (reference sequence). V was cut by 7 bases and J by 4 bases, with 11 bases left in between. This CDR3 is 13 amino acids long. The CDR3 region has the DNA TGTGCCAGTAAGGGAGAAGGGTACAATGAGCAGTTCTTC. Amino acids: CASKGEGYNEQFF.

This clonotype turned up a few times. The genes are TRBV30 and TRBJ1-2; D unresolved. This CDR3 comprises 13 residues. Trimming removed 0 bases at V and 2 bases at J, with 7 bases between. Germline V lookup: CDR1 GTSNPN, CDR2 SVGIG (reference sequence). CDR3 region: CAWSVPINYGYTF. The CDR3 nucleotides are TGTGCCTGGAGTGTTCCCATAAACTATGGCTACACCTTC.

Only a few counts were recorded for this clonotype. This chain joins TRBV6-2 or TRBV6-3 and TRBJ1-1; D is uncertain. The CDR3 is 14 residues long. V was pared by 7 bases and J by 0 bases, with 12 bases between. Germline V gives CDR1 MNHEY, CDR2 SVGEGT. The CDR3 loop reads CASTRNSMNTEAFF. In DNA, the CDR3 is TGTGCCAGCACCCGGAACAGCATGAACACTGAAGCTTTCTTT.

J is TRBJ2-6 and V is TRBV7-3; D is unresolved. Trimming took 2 bases from V and 2 from J, leaving 7 bases between them. CDR1 is SGHTA, CDR2 FQGTGA, per germline. The CDR3 is 15 amino acids. The CDR3 nucleotides are TGTGCCAGCAGCTTATCCACACCTGGGGCCAACGTCCTGACTTTC. Amino acids: CASSLSTPGANVLTF.

There are many counts of this clonotype. The chain recombines TRBV12-5 with TRBJ2-7, with D uncertain. Germline V gives CDR1 LGHNT, CDR2 FRNRAP. The V and J ends lost 4 bases and 2 bases respectively, with 21 bases between them. The CDR3 length is 17 residues. The CDR3 protein is CASGSEGFSRTPYEQYF. CDR3 sequence (DNA): TGTGCTAGTGGTTCCGAAGGGTTTTCAAGGACCCCCTACGAGCAGTACTTC. Full variable domain (rest looked up from reference TRBV12-5 and TRBJ2-7): DARVTQTPRHKVTEMGQEVTMRCQPILGHNTVFWYRQTMMQGLELLAYFRNRAPLDDSGMPKDRFSAEMPDATLATLKIQPSEPRDSAVYFCASGSEGFSRTPYEQYFGPGTRLTVT.

This chain connects TRBV3-1 to TRBJ2-1, with 8 nucleotides matching TRBD2. J was trimmed by 2 bases and V by 8 bases; bases with no gene match: 14. The CDR3 consists of 17 residues. Per the germline V gene, CDR1 is LGHDT and CDR2 is YNNKEL (reference sequence). As DNA, the CDR3 is TGTGCCAGCTCTCCCCTTACTAGCGGCCTAACCTACAATGAGCAGTTCTTC. It encodes CASSPLTSGLTYNEQFF.

This clonotype was observed a handful of times. The V gene is TRBV5-6, the J gene TRBJ2-1; no clear D. Trimming left V 4 bases short and J 3 bases short, with 8 bases between. The CDR3 spans 13 residues. Germline CDR1 reads SGHDT; CDR2 reads YYEEEE. The CDR3, as DNA: TGTGCCAGCAGCATGAACTACTACAATGAGCAGTTCTTC. This gives the protein CASSMNYYNEQFF.

V usage is TRBV7-9 and J usage is TRBJ1-2; 11 bases are a match to TRBD1. The CDR3 contains 15 residues. Unmatched junction bases numbered 10, after V lost 5 bases and J lost 8 bases. Germline V gene lookup returns CDR1 SEHNR and CDR2 FQNEAQ (reference sequence). The DNA of the CDR3 is TGTGCCAGCAGCACGAATGGACAGGGGGCATGGGGCTACACCTTC. Protein product: CASSTNGQGAWGYTF.

This clonotype came up a few times. V and J are TRBV28 and TRBJ2-3, with D maybe TRBD1 (5 bases). The CDR3 consists of 16 residues. Germline V gene lookup returns CDR1 MDHEN and CDR2 SYDVKM. Trimming took off 4 bases at V and 3 bases at J, with 17 bases between the two ends. For the CDR3, the DNA is TGTGCCAGCAGTTCCCTTGGCAGGGCCACTACAGATACGCAGTATTTT. This sequence encodes CASSSLGRATTDTQYF.

This clonotype came up a few times. The chain uses TRBV7-3 and TRBJ2-3; D may be TRBD2 (6 bases). Germline CDR1 is SGHTA and CDR2 is FQGTGA. The CDR3 has 14 amino acids. V was cut by 6 bases and J by 2 bases, with 12 bases left in between. The CDR3 bases are TGTGCCAGCAGTACAGGAGGGAACACAGATACGCAGTATTTT. Residues: CASSTGGNTDTQYF.

This clonotype was counted ten times or more. The gene calls are TRBV7-8 and TRBJ2-2; TRBD2 matches at 8 bases. The CDR3 loop spans 16 amino acids. Germline V gene sequence: CDR1 SGHVS, CDR2 FQNEAQ. Trimming at V came to 5 bases and at J to 5 bases, leaving 10 bases not matched to a gene. CDR3 protein: CASSQRLASGTGELFF. CDR3 in DNA: TGTGCCAGCAGCCAGAGACTAGCGAGCGGTACCGGGGAGCTGTTTTTT.

This clonotype was seen many times. The V gene is TRBV24-1, the J gene TRBJ2-1; D is perhaps TRBD2 (6 bases). CDR3 length: 16 residues. The germline V and J ends were trimmed by 4 bases and 0 bases, with 12 bases remaining between them. From germline, CDR1 is KGHDR and CDR2 SFDVKD. In DNA form, the CDR3 reads TGTGCCACCAGTGACGCTAGCGATTCCTCCTACAATGAGCAGTTCTTC. It codes for CATSDASDSSYNEQFF.

This clonotype has just a few counts. This chain connects TRBV27 to TRBJ1-2, with 8 bases matching TRBD1. Germline values: CDR1 MNHEY, CDR2 SMNVEV (reference sequence). The V and J ends lost 5 bases and 2 bases, in that order; junction bases with no gene match: 10. There are 16 residues in the CDR3. This chain's CDR3 is CASSDNDRGLNYGYTF. The CDR3 region has the DNA TGTGCCAGCAGTGACAACGACAGGGGACTAAACTATGGCTACACCTTC.

The chain employs TRBV7-3 and TRBJ2-7; the D is unclear. V lost 0 bases, J lost 5 bases, and 8 bases lay in between. CDR1 and CDR2 from the germline V gene are SGHTA and FQGTGA. CDR3 length: 13 amino acids. CDR3 DNA sequence: TGTGCCAGCAGCTTAACGAATGCAGACGAGCAGTACTTC. This gives the protein CASSLTNADEQYF. Filled out from reference TRBV7-3 and TRBJ2-7, the complete variable domain reads GAGVSQTPSNKVTEKGKYVELRCDPISGHTALYWYRQSLGQGPEFLIYFQGTGAADDSGLPNDRFFAVRPEGSVSTLKIQRTERGDSAVYLCASSLTNADEQYFGPGTRLTVT.

V and J are TRBV29-1 and TRBJ1-1; D ambiguous. This CDR3 is built from 14 residues. CDR1 is SQVTM, CDR2 ANQGSEA, per germline. The ends were cut back, 4 bases at V and 1 base at J, with 13 bases in the middle. This chain's CDR3 is CSVVLLGRNTEAFF. CDR3 DNA sequence: TGCAGCGTTGTCCTTTTAGGTAGGAACACTGAAGCTTTCTTT.

This clonotype has a handful of counts. The V gene is TRBV9, the J gene TRBJ2-7; D may be TRBD1 or TRBD2 (6 bases each). V was shortened by 0 bases and J by 6 bases, with 13 bases between the two germline ends. The CDR3 runs 14 residues. In germline, CDR1 is SGDLS, CDR2 YYNGEE. The CDR3 sequence: CASSVAGGDTEQYF. The CDR3 DNA reads TGTGCCAGCAGCGTAGCCGGGGGCGACACCGAGCAGTACTTC.

This clonotype was observed once. The chain recombines TRBV19 with TRBJ2-3; the match to TRBD1 covers 7 bases. The CDR3 contains 13 residues. V shed 10 bases and J 6 bases; nucleotides not matched to a gene: 10. CDR1 is LNHDA, CDR2 SQIVND, per germline (reference sequence). The CDR3 DNA reads as TGTGCCACAAACAGGGGTCAAGGGGATACGCAGTATTTT. It codes for CATNRGQGDTQYF.

This clonotype was recorded once. This chain joins TRBV30 and TRBJ1-2; 9 bases are a match to TRBD1. CDR3 length: 13 residues. Germline V CDR1 and CDR2: GTSNPN, SVGIG (reference sequence). V lost 3 bases and J lost 5; bases outside the gene matches: 4. The CDR3 here is CAWRQGAEYGYTF. In DNA form, the CDR3 reads TGTGCCTGGAGACAGGGGGCAGAGTATGGCTACACCTTC.

The CDR3 sequence is CAGGSTRGETQYF. For the CDR3, the DNA is TGTGCCGGGGGTTCGACTAGGGGAGAGACCCAGTACTTC. The chain combines TRBV3-1 with TRBJ2-5; D might be TRBD2 (6 bases). Germline V gene sequence: CDR1 LGHDT, CDR2 YNNKEL (reference sequence). This CDR3 is built from 13 residues. Trimming took off 11 bases at V and 4 bases at J, with 17 bases between the two ends.

In this sample, this clonotype turned up many times. V and J are TRBV6-1 and TRBJ2-7; 9 nucleotides match TRBD2. Trimming removed 5 bases from V and 4 bases from J; junction bases left unmatched: 9. The germline CDR1 and CDR2 sequences are MNHNS and SASEGT. CDR3 length: 15 amino acids. Here the CDR3 DNA reads TGTGCCAGCAGTTCACGAGGACTAGCGCCTTACGAGCAGTACTTC. It yields the protein CASSSRGLAPYEQYF.

This clonotype was recorded at least ten times. The genes are TRBV7-2 and TRBJ2-2, with D perhaps matching TRBD2 (5 bases). This CDR3 has 17 residues. Trimming removed 1 base at V and 1 base at J, with 13 bases between. CDR1 is SGHTA, CDR2 FQGNSA, per germline. CDR3 nucleotides: TGTGCCAGCAGCTTAGACGTGGCAGCGGTGAACACCGGGGAGCTGTTTTTT. Its translation: CASSLDVAAVNTGELFF.

This clonotype was counted only a few times. The genes are TRBV28 and TRBJ2-6, with 9 bases matching TRBD1. CDR3 length: 18 residues. Germline trimming cut 5 bases from V and 1 base from J; bases unmatched to any gene: 9. Per the germline V gene, CDR1 is MDHEN and CDR2 is SYDVKM. The DNA for the CDR3 is TGTGCCAGCAGTCTGCCGGGACAGGGATTTTCTGGGGCCAACGTCCTGACTTTC. Translation: CASSLPGQGFSGANVLTF. The full variable domain, in which reference TRBV28 and TRBJ2-6 provide the parts outside the CDR3, is DVKVTQSSRYLVKRTGEKVFLECVQDMDHENMFWYRQDPGLGLRLIYFSYDVKMKEKGDIPEGYSVSREKKERFSLILESASTNQTSMYLCASSLPGQGFSGANVLTFGAGSRLTVL.

This sequence joins TRBV9 and TRBJ2-1, with D perhaps matching TRBD1 (5 bases). Germline lookup yields CDR1 SGDLS and CDR2 YYNGEE. The CDR3 has 15 residues. The germline V and J ends were trimmed by 4 bases and 0 bases, with 11 bases remaining between them. CDR3 protein: CASSPDSYSYNEQFF. Here the CDR3 DNA reads TGTGCCAGCAGCCCTGACAGTTACTCCTACAATGAGCAGTTCTTC.